This TCR beta chain was documented in a study of T-cell reconstitution after alpha-beta-depleted transplantation in children. The CDR3 is 14 amino acids. Trimming removed 6 bases from V and 2 bases from J; junction bases left unmatched: 7. The germline V gene has CDR1 DFQATT and CDR2 SNEGSKA (reference sequence). This clonotype came up a few times. The antigen is not known. Construction of the TCRbeta library involved unique molecular identifiers. Via MiXCR, TCRdb re-called the PCR reads, giving one row per CDR3 protein. The sample has 450,000 to 600,000 distinct CDR3 sequences, 13% seen once. General study points: At the one-year point after transplant, T-cell counts and TCRbeta diversity were found to come mostly from T cells that had been newly produced. There were reportedly several hundred expanded graft clones from which alpha-beta T cells came about two months after transplant. Certain patients had high TCRbeta diversity at day 60, and it came from recipient T cells and thymic progenitors that survived.

The rearrangement links TRBV20-1 to TRBJ1-1, with 9 nucleotides matching TRBD1. The receptor was isolated from a male patient aged 10 to 17 who had a stem cell transplant for acute myeloid leukemia, so the T cells may come from the graft donor. Sequenced material: PBMCs, mostly from graft donor cells, taken 360 days after TCRalphabeta/CD19-depleted stem cell transplant. The CDR3 nucleotides read TGCAGTGCAACCAAGACAGGGGGTAACACTGAAGCTTTCTTT. Amino acids: CSATKTGGNTEAFF.